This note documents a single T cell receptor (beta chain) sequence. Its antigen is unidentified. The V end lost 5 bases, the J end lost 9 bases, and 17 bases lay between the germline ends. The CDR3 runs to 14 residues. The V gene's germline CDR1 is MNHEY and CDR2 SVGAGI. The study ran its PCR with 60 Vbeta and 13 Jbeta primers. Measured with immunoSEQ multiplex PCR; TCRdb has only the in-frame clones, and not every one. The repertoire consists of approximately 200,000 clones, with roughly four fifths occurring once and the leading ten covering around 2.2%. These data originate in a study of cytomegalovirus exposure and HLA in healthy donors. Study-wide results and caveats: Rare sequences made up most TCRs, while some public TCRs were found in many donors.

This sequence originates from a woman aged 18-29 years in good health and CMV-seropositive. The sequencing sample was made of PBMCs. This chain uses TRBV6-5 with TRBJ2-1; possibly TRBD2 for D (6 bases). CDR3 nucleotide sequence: TGTGCCAGCAGTCGAACCCGTGGCGGGGCTGAGCAGTTCTTC. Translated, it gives CASSRTRGGAEQFF.